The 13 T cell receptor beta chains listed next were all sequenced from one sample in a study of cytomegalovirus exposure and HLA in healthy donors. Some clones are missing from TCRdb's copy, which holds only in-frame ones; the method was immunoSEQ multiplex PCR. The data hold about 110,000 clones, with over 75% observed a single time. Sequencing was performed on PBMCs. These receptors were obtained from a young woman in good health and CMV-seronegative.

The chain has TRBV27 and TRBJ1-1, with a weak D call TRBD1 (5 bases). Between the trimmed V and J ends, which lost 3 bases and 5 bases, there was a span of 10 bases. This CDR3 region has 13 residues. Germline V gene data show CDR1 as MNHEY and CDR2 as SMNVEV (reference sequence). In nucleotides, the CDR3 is TGTGCCAGCAGTTTGCAGGGTCGGACTGAAGCTTTCTTT. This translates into CASSLQGRTEAFF.

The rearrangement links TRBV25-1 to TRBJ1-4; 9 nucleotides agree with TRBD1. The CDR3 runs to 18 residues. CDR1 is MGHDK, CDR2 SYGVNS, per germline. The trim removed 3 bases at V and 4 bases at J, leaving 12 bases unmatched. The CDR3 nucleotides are TGTGCCAGCAGTGAGACCGGGACAGGGCATGGTTTTAATGAAAAACTGTTTTTT. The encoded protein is CASSETGTGHGFNEKLFF.

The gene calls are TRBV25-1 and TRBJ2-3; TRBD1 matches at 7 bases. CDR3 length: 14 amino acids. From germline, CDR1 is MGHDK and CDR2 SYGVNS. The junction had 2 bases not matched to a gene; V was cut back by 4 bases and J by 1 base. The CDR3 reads CASSAGTGTDTQYF. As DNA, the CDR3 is TGTGCCAGCAGTGCTGGGACAGGCACAGATACGCAGTATTTT.

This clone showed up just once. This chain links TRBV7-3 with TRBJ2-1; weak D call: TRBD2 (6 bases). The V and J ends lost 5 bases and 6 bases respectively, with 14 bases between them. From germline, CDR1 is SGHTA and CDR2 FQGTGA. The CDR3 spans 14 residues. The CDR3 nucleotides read TGTGCCAGCAGCCCCCACTTCGGGGGCAATGAGCAGTTCTTC. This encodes CASSPHFGGNEQFF.

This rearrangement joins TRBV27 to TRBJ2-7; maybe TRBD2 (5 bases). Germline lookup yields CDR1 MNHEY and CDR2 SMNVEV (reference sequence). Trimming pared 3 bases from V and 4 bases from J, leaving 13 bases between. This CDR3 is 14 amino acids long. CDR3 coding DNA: TGTGCCAGCAGTTTTGGTCGGACTTTTTACGAGCAGTACTTC. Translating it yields CASSFGRTFYEQYF.

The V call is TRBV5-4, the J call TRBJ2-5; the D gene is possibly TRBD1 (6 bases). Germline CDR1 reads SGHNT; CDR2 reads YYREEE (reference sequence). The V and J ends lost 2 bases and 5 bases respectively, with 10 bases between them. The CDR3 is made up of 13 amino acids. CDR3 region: CASSFPQGETQYF. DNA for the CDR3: TGTGCCAGCAGCTTCCCCCAGGGGGAGACCCAGTACTTC. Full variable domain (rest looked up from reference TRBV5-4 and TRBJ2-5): ETGVTQSPTHLIKTRGQQVTLRCSSQSGHNTVSWYQQALGQGPQFIFQYYREEENGRGNFPPRFSGLQFPNYSSELNVNALELDDSALYLCASSFPQGETQYFGPGTRLLVL.

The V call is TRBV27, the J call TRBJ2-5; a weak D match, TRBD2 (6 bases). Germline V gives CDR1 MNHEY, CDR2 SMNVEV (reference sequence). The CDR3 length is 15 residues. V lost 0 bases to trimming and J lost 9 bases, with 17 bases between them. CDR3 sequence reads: CASSLSPGDPGAQYF. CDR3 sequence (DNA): TGTGCCAGCAGTTTATCGCCGGGGGACCCCGGGGCCCAGTACTTC.

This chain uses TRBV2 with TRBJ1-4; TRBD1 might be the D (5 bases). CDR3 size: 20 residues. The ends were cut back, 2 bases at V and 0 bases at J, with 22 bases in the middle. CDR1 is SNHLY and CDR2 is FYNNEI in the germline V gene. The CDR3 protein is CASSEWRDSIPSTTNEKLFF. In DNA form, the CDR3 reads TGTGCCAGCAGTGAATGGAGGGACTCAATACCATCAACAACTAATGAAAAACTGTTTTTT.

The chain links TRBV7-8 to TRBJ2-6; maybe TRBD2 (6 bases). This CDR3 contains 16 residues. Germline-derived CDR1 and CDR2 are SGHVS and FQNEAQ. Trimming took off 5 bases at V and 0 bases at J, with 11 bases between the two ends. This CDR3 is CASSPWGDSGANVLTF. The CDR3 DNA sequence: TGTGCCAGCAGCCCCTGGGGGGACTCTGGGGCCAACGTCCTGACTTTC.

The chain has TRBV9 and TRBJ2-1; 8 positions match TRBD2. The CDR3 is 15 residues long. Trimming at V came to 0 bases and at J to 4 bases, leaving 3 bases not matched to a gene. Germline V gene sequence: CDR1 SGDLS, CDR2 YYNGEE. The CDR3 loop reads CASSVELAAYNEQFF. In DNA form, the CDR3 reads TGTGCCAGCAGCGTAGAACTAGCGGCATACAATGAGCAGTTCTTC.

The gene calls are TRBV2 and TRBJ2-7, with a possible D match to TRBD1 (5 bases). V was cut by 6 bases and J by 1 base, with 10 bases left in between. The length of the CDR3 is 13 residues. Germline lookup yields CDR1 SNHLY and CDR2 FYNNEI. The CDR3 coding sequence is TGTGCCAGCAGAGAGGACACATCCTACGAGCAGTACTTC. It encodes CASREDTSYEQYF.

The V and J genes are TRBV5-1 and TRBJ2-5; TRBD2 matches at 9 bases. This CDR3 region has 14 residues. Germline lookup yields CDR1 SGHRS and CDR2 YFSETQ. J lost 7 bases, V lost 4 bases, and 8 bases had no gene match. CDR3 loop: CASSKVAGAGTQYF. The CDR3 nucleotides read TGCGCCAGCAGCAAGGTAGCGGGGGCAGGGACCCAGTACTTC.

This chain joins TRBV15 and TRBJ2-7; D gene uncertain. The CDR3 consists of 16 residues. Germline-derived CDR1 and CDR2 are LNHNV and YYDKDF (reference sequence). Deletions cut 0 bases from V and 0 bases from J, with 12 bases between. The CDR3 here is CATSRDRASSSYEQYF. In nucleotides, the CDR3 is TGTGCCACCAGCAGAGATCGCGCGTCTAGCTCCTACGAGCAGTACTTC.